This record looks at one T cell receptor (beta chain) sequence and its context. Its cognate antigen has yet to be identified. No base qualities exist here, and no much larger clone lies one base off it. The same CDR3 can be traced to other DNA sequences in this sample. This specimen comes from a study of shared clonotypes between healthy human individuals (dated by TCRdb to 2020 to 2021). As for the study more broadly: The cohort comprised a couple of women and a few men aged 18 to 49 years. To estimate repertoire size and how much clonotypes are shared between individuals, the study performed deep sequencing of blood TCR repertoires from five healthy adults. Each donor's leukapheresis produced roughly between roughly 0.9 and 8.9 billion PBMCs. For each donor, three plates each were used for CD4 naive and CD4 memory, two plates were used for CD8 naive, and one plate was used for CD8 memory. Libraries were prepared and TCR repertoires were sequenced by different laboratories using diverse techniques, in order to increase sequencing depth and limit assay-specific biases.

CD8 naive samples were CD45RO-negative cells positively selected for CCR7, giving a CD45RA+CCR7+ population that excluded TemRA cells. The donors were healthy, HIV-negative adults with no recently reported acute infections or vaccinations. Only Caucasian adults living in Nashville, Tennessee, USA were represented among the donors. Blood was collected by leukapheresis, and PBMCs were isolated by Ficoll-Histopaque density gradient centrifugation and then cryopreserved in liquid nitrogen vapor phase. Purity and quantity of every magnetically sorted T cell population were checked by analytical flow cytometry. Genomic DNA was isolated from each sorted fraction and quantified by UV absorbance on a Nanodrop 2000c. The full study reports these points: Compared with non-shared clonotypes, clonotypes shared by all four sorted-subset donors had higher generation probabilities. Sharing across a handful of donors was observed for approximately 5% of naive CD4, 3.5% of naive CD8, 2% to 2.5% of memory CD4, and over 0.3% of memory CD8 clonotypes. Sampling was restricted to blood, and TCR repertoires in tissue are likely to differ from TCR repertoires in blood. Even with the large sequencing depth, rarefaction of the sorted-subset datasets indicated that sequencing was incomplete. Larger estimated clonotype richness was generally found for naive subsets than for memory subsets. The small number of donors limited the genetic and exposure-history diversity represented. Based on pairwise subsampling, the degree of clonotype sharing among donors was expected to be affected by sequencing depth.

TCR CDR3 regions were amplified from genomic DNA by multiplex PCR using the deep immunoSEQ assay. Extracted genomic DNA from each cell subset was distributed evenly across all wells of several immunoSEQ 96-well plates, and each plate was treated as a replicate. For sorted subsets, around 200 ng genomic DNA, equal to about 30,000 T cell genomes, was loaded into each replicate PCR. The purified libraries were quantified using a Qubit 3.0 fluorometer, sized with a Bioanalyzer 2100, and then quantified again using the KAPA Library Quantification kit. Every immunoSEQ 96-well plate was sequenced on a dedicated single-read 150-cycle Illumina NextSeq 550 flow cell. Concerning the study's data processing: Because the immunoSEQ output held only junctional sequences and lacked quality scores, the filtering could not match the filtering applied to full-length reads. To assign V/J genes and CDR3, sequences were annotated against IMGT germline references using PyIR, a Python wrapper for IgBLAST v1.9. Any read was removed if the V/J assignment was weak (E-value above 1e-6), the CDR3 was missing, or the read contained stop codons, out-of-frame junctions, or ambiguous translated residues. A V3J clonotype was defined by an identical inferred V gene, J gene, and CDR3 amino acid sequence. Percentage overlap between repertoires was calculated by dividing the number of shared unique clonotypes by the size of the smaller repertoire. Repertoire richness was assessed with RTK rarefaction, the Chao1 estimator, and Recon v2.1 estimates of unobserved clonotypes. For all TCRbeta clonotypes obtained by the gDNA method from a few donors, generation probabilities were computed with OLGA. Drawn from immuneACCESS, this table holds only the in-frame rearrangements with V and J called that TCRdb kept. Clones are partly lost; checked studies trace under half to an unresolved V gene and leave the rest unexplained. Clone size and V and J calls were adopted from that table, with D and trimming inferred from the DNA. This sample holds around 2,000,000 clones; about 95% were observed only once. The ten largest clonotypes hold more than 0.9% of the sample.

The CDR3 spans 15 residues, from the cysteine through the phenylalanine. Only the CDR3 part of the read is kept: 45 bases, read in frame from the first base. V has 3 bases trimmed and J has 3 bases trimmed; junction bases matching no gene number 7. CDR1 and CDR2, looked up from the germline V gene, are SGDLS and YYNGEE. The receptor's source is a man between 18 and 35 years old in good health. The V gene is TRBV9 and the J gene is TRBJ1-1; the junction holds 8 bases that match TRBD1. The sample taken for sequencing was naive CD8+ T cells sorted from blood. In the paper's terms, the cell subset or site label means: CD45RA+CCR7+. This receptor carries the CDR3 CASSAQGVGYTEAFF. The nucleotide sequence is given as TGTGCCAGCAGCGCACAGGGGGTAGGGTACACTGAAGCTTTCTTT.